This T cell receptor beta chain originates from a study of T cell changes during pregnancy in multiple sclerosis. Deletions cut 4 bases from V and 0 bases from J, with 15 bases between. The CDR3 is 16 amino acids. CDR1 is MNHEY, CDR2 SVGAGI, per germline. Method: immunoSEQ multiplex PCR; TCRdb's copy keeps in-frame clones and lacks some. The table lists around 63,000 clones, roughly 89% of them singletons. The clonotype originates from a female donor in good health, enrolled as a control in a pregnancy study. The V gene is TRBV6-5, the J gene TRBJ1-1, with D perhaps TRBD1 (6 bases). The material sequenced was peripheral blood, taken after pregnancy. In DNA, the CDR3 is TGTGCCAGCAGTTCGGCGGACAGACCCATGAACACTGAAGCTTTCTTT. This gives the protein CASSSADRPMNTEAFF.